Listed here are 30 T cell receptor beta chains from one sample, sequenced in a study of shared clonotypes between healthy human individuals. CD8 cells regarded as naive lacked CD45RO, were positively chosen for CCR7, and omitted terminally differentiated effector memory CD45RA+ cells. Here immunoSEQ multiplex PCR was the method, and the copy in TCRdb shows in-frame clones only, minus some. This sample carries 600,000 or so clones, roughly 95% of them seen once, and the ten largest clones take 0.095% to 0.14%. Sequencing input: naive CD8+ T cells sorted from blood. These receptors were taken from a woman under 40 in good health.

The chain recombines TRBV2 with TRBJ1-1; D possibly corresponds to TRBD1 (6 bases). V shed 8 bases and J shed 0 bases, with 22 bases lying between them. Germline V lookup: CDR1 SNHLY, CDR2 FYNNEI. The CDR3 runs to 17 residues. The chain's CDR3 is CASGSSLTGTMNTEAFF. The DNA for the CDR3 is TGTGCCAGCGGTTCTTCCCTAACAGGGACTATGAACACTGAAGCTTTCTTT.

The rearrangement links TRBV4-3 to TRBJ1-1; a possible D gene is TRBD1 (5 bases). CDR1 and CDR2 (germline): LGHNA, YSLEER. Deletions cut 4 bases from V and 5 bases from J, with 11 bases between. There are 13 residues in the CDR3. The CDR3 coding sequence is TGCGCCAGCAGCCTGACTGAGGGGACTGAAGCTTTCTTT. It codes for CASSLTEGTEAFF.

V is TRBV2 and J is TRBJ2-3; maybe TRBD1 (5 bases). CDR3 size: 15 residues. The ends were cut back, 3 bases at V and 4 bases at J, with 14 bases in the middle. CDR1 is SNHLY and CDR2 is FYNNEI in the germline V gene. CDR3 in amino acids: CASSDGSGFADTQYF. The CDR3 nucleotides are TGTGCCAGCAGTGACGGGTCAGGGTTCGCAGATACGCAGTATTTT.

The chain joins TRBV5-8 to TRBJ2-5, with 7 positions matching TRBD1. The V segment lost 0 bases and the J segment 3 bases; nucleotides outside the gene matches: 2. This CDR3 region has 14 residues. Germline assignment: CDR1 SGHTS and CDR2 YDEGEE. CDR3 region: CASSLDRGEETQYF. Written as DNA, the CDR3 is TGTGCCAGCAGCTTGGACAGGGGTGAAGAGACCCAGTACTTC.

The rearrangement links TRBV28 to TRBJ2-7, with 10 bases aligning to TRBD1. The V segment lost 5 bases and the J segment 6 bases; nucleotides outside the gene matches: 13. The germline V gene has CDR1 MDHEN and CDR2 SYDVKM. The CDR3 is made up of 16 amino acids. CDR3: CASSPARDRGRGEQYF. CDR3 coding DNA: TGTGCCAGCAGTCCCGCCCGGGACAGGGGTCGAGGCGAGCAGTACTTC.

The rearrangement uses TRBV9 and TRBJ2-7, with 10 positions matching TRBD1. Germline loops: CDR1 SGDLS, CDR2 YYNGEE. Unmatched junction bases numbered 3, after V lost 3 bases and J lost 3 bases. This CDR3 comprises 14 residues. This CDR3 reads CASSEGTGDYEQYF. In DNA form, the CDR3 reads TGTGCCAGCAGCGAGGGGACAGGGGACTACGAGCAGTACTTC.

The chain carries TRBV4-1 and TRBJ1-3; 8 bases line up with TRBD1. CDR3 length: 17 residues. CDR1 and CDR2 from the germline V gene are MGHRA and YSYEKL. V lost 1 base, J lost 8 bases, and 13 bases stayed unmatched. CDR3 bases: TGCGCCAGCAGCCAAGTATTTGTCAGGGGGCAAGTTGACACCATATATTTT. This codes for CASSQVFVRGQVDTIYF.

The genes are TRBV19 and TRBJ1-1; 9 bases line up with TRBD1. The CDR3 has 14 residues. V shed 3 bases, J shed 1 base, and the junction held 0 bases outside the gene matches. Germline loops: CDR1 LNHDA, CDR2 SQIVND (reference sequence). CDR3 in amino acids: CASSMGQGNTEAFF. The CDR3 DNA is TGTGCCAGTAGTATGGGACAGGGGAACACTGAAGCTTTCTTT.

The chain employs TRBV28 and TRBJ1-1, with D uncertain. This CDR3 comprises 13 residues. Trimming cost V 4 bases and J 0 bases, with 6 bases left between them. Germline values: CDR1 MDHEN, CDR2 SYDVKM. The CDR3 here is CASSYNMNTEAFF. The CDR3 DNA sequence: TGTGCCAGCAGTTATAATATGAACACTGAAGCTTTCTTT.

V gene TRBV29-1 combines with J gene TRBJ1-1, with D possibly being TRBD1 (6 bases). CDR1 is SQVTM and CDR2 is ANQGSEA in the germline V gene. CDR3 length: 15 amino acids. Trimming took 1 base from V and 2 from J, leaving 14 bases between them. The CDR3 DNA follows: TGCAGCGTTGAAGTTGCGGCAGGGGCAAACACTGAAGCTTTCTTT. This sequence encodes CSVEVAAGANTEAFF.

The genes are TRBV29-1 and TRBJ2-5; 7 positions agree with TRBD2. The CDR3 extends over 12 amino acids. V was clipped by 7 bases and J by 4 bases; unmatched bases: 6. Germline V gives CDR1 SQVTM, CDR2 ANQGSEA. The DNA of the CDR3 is TGCAGCGCTCTGGGAGGGCGAGAGACCCAGTACTTC. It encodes CSALGGRETQYF.

The CDR3 spells CASSLVSNQPQHF. The CDR3 region has the DNA TGCGCCAGCAGCTTGGTTAGCAATCAGCCCCAGCATTTT. The chain uses TRBV5-1 and TRBJ1-5; no firm D call. Trimming removed 0 bases at V and 0 bases at J, with 1 base between. The CDR3 is 13 amino acids. CDR1 SGHRS and CDR2 YFSETQ come from the germline V gene.

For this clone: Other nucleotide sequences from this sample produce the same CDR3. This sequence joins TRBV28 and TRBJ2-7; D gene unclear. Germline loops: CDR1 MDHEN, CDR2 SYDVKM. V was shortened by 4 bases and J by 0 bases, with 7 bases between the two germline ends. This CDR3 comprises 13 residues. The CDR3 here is CASSSGLSYEQYF. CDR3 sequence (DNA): TGTGCCAGCAGTTCGGGCCTCTCCTACGAGCAGTACTTC.

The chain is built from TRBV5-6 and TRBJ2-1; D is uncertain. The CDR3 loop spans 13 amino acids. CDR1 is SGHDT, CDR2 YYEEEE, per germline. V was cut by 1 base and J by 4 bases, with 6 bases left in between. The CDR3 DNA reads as TGTGCCAGCAGCTTGTGGGGTTACAATGAGCAGTTCTTC. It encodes CASSLWGYNEQFF.

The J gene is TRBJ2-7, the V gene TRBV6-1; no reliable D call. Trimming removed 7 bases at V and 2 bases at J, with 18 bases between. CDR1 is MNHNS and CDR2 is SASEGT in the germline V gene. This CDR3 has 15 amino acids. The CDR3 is CASNPVETLPYEQYF. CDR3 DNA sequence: TGTGCCAGCAACCCCGTTGAGACGCTCCCCTACGAGCAGTACTTC.

The CDR3 DNA follows: TGTGCCAGCAGCTTAGCAGTAGGACAGAACTACGAGCAGTACTTC. It encodes CASSLAVGQNYEQYF. The chain links TRBV7-9 to TRBJ2-7; TRBD1 might be the D (6 bases). The V gene's germline CDR1 is SEHNR and CDR2 FQNEAQ (reference sequence). This CDR3 is 15 amino acids long. V lost 0 bases to trimming and J lost 3 bases, with 12 bases between them. The variable domain in full, with the rest retrieved from reference TRBV7-9 and TRBJ2-7, is DTGVSQNPRHKITKRGQNVTFRCDPISEHNRLYWYRQTLGQGPEFLTYFQNEAQLEKSRLLSDRFSAERPKGSFSTLEIQRTEQGDSAMYLCASSLAVGQNYEQYFGPGTRLTVT.

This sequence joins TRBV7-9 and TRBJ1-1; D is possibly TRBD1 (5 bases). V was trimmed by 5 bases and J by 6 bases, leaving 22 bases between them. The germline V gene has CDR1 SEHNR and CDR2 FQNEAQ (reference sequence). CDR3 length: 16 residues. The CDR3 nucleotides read TGTGCCAGCAGCATCGCTTGGGACCTAAGGCCGGCTGAAGCTTTCTTT. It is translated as CASSIAWDLRPAEAFF.

CDR3 DNA sequence: TGTGCCAGTAGTATCGCCGCAGATACGCAGTATTTT. It codes for CASSIAADTQYF. This rearrangement joins TRBV19 to TRBJ2-3; D gene uncertain. Trimming stripped 3 bases from V and 4 bases from J, with 5 bases between. The CDR3 contains 12 residues. CDR1 and CDR2 from the germline V gene are LNHDA and SQIVND (reference sequence). The whole variable domain, remainder taken from reference TRBV19 and TRBJ2-3, is DGGITQSPKYLFRKEGQNVTLSCEQNLNHDAMYWYRQDPGQGLRLIYYSQIVNDFQKGDIAEGYSVSREKKESFPLTVTSAQKNPTAFYLCASSIAADTQYFGPGTRLTVL.

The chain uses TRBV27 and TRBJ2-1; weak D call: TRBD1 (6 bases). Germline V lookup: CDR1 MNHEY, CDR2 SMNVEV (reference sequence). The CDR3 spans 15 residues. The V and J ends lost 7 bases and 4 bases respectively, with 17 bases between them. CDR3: CASTPRTTGYNEQFF. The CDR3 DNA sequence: TGTGCCAGCACCCCAAGGACCACAGGGTACAATGAGCAGTTCTTC.

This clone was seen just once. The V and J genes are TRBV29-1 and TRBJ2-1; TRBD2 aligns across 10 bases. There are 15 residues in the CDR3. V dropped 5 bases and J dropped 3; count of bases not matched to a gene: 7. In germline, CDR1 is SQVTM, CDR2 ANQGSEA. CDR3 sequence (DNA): TGCAGCGTTTTGAGGACTAGCGGAAGCTACAATGAGCAGTTCTTC. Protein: CSVLRTSGSYNEQFF.

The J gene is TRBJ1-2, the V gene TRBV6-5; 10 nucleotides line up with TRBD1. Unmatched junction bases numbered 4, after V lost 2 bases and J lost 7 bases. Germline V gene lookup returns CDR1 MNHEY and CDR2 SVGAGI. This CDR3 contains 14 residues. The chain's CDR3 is CASSYRGQGFGYTF. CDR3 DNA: TGTGCCAGCAGTTACCGGGGACAGGGGTTTGGCTACACCTTC.

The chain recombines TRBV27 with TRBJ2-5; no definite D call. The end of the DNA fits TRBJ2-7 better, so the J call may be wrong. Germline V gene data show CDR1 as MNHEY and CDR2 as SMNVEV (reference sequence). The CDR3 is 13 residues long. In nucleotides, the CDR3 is TGTGCCAGCAGTTATGGGCTCTCCTACGAGCAGTACTTC. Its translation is CASSYGLSYEQYF.

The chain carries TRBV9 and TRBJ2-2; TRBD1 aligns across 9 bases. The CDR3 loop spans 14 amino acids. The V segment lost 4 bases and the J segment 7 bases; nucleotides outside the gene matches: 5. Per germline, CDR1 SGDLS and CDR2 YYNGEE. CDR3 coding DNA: TGTGCCAGCAGCCTACAGGGGGCCGGCGGGGAGCTGTTTTTT. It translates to CASSLQGAGGELFF.

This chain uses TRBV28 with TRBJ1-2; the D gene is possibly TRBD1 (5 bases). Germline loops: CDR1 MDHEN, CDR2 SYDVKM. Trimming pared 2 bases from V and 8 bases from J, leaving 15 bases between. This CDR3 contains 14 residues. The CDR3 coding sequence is TGTGCCAGCAGTTTAAAGGGGCGGGCTTGGGGCTACACCTTC. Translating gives CASSLKGRAWGYTF.

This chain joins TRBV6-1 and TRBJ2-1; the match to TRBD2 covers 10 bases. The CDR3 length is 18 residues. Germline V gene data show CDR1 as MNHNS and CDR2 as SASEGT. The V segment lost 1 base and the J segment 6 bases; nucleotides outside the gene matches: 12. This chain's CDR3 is CASSEVRAGGPGGNEQFF. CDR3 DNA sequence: TGTGCCAGCAGTGAAGTACGAGCGGGAGGGCCCGGGGGCAATGAGCAGTTCTTC.

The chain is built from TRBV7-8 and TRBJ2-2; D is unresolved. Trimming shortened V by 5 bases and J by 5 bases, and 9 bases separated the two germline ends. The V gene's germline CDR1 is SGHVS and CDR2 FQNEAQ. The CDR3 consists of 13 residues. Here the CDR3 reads CASSSVGTGELFF. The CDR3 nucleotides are TGTGCCAGCAGCAGCGTGGGGACCGGGGAGCTGTTTTTT.

CDR3 in DNA: TGTGCCAGCAGTTACCGGACCTCTGGAAACACCATATATTTT. It translates to CASSYRTSGNTIYF. The chain combines TRBV6-5 with TRBJ1-3; D is unclear. The CDR3 spans 14 residues. CDR1 MNHEY and CDR2 SVGAGI come from the germline V gene. V shed 2 bases and J shed 0 bases, with 5 bases lying between them.

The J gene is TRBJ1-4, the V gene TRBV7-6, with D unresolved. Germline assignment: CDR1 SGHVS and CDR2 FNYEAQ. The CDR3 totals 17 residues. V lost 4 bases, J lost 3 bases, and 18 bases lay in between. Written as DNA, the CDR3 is TGTGCCAGCAGCTCCTATCAAGATCTGCGCGCTAATGAAAAACTGTTTTTT. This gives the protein CASSSYQDLRANEKLFF.

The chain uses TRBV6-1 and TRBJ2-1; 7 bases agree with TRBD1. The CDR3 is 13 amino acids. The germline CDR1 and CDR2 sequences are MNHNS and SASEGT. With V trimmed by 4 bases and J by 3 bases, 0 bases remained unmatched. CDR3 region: CASSGDSYNEQFF. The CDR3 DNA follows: TGTGCCAGCAGTGGGGACAGCTACAATGAGCAGTTCTTC.

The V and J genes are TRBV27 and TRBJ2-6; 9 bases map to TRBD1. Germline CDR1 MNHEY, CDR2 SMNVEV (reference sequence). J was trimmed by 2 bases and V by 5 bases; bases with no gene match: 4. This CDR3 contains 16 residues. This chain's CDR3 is CASSRGQGTGANVLTF. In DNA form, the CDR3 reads TGTGCCAGCAGTCGTGGACAGGGGACTGGGGCCAACGTCCTGACTTTC.